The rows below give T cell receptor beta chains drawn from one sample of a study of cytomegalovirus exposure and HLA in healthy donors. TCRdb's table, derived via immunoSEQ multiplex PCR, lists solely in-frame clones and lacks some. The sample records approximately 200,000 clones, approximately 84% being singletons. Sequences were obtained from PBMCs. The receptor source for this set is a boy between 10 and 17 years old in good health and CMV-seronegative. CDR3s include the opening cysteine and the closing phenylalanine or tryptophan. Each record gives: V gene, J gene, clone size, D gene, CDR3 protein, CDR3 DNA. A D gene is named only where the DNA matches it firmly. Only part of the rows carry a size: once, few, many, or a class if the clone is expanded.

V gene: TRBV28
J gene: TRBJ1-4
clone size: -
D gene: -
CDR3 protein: CASSLGGGNEKLFF
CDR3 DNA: TGTGCCAGCAGTTTGGGAGGGGGGAATGAAAAACTGTTTTTT

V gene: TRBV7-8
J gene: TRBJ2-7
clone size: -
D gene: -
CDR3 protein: CASSQGGVGVGYEQYF
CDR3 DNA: TGTGCCAGCAGCCAAGGAGGCGTCGGGGTGGGCTACGAGCAGTACTTC

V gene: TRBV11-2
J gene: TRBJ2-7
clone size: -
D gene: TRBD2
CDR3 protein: CASSSSTGLAGAGEQYF
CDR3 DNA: TGTGCCAGCAGCTCAAGTACGGGACTAGCGGGGGCGGGGGAGCAGTACTTC

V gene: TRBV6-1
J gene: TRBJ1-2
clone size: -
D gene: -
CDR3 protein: CASSEGRPRGYGYTF
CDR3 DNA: TGTGCCAGCAGTGAAGGACGTCCCAGGGGCTATGGCTACACCTTC

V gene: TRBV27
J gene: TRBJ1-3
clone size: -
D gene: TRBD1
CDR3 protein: CASSPTGSSGNTIYF
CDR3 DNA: TGTGCCAGCAGTCCGACAGGGAGCTCTGGAAACACCATATATTTT

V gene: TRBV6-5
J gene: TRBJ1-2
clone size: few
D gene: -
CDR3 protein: CATYQGSRGYTF
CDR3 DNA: TGTGCCACCTACCAGGGGTCTAGGGGCTACACCTTC

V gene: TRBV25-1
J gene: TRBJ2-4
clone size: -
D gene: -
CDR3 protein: CASSDLDTGKNIQYF
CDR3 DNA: TGTGCCAGCAGTGACCTAGATACAGGGAAAAACATTCAGTACTTC

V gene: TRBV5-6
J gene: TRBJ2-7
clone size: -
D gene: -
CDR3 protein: CASSTDSYEQYF
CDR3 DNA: TGTGCCAGCAGCACCGACAGTTACGAGCAGTACTTC

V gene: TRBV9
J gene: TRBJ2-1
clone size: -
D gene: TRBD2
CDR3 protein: CASSAVWPFGTSGRAASYNEQFF
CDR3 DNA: TGTGCCAGCAGCGCAGTCTGGCCCTTCGGGACTAGCGGGAGGGCTGCCTCCTACAATGAGCAGTTCTTC

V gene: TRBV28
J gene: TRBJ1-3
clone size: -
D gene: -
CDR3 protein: CASSLNGPGQGRSNTIYF
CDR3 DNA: TGTGCCAGCAGTTTAAATGGTCCAGGCCAGGGAAGAAGTAACACCATATATTTT

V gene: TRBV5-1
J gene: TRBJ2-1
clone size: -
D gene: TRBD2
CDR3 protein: CASSLEVSGSLYNEQFF
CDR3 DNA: TGCGCCAGCAGCTTGGAGGTTAGCGGGAGCTTGTACAATGAGCAGTTCTTC

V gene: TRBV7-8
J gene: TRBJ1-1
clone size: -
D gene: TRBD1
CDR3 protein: CASSLISRNRGMPEAFF
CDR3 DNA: TGTGCCAGCAGCTTGATTTCCCGAAACAGGGGAATGCCAGAAGCTTTCTTT

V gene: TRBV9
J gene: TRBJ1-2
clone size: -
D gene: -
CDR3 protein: CASSVAPGVGYTF
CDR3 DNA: TGTGCCAGCAGCGTAGCCCCAGGCGTTGGCTACACCTTC

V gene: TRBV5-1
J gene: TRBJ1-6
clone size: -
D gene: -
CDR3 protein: CASSLAGTSTLHF
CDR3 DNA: TGCGCCAGCAGCTTGGCAGGAACAAGCACCCTCCACTTT

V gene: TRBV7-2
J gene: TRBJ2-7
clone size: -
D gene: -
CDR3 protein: CASSLFSISGRYEQYF
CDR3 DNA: TGTGCCAGCAGCTTATTTAGTATTTCGGGAAGGTACGAGCAGTACTTC

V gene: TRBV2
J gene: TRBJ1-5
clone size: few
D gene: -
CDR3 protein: CASSQGMPQHF
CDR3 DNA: TGTGCCAGCAGCCAGGGGATGCCCCAGCATTTT

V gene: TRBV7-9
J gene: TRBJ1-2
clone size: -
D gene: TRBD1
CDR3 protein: CASSSNPGTGYYGYTF
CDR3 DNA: TGTGCCAGCAGCTCAAATCCCGGGACAGGCTACTATGGCTACACCTTC

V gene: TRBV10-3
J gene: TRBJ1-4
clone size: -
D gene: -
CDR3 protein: CAISEASDMNPEKLFF
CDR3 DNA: TGTGCCATCAGTGAGGCGTCTGATATGAATCCGGAAAAACTGTTTTTT

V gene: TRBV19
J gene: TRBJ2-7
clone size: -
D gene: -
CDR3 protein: CASSIVGTTRTYEQYF
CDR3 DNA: TGTGCCAGTAGTATAGTTGGAACTACCCGAACCTACGAGCAGTACTTC

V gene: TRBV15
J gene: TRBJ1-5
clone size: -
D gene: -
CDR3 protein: CATSTGQLRNQPQHF
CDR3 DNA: TGTGCCACCAGCACCGGACAGTTAAGGAATCAGCCCCAGCATTTT

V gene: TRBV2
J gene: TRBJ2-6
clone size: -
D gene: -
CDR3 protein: CASSMDSFTSSGANVLTF
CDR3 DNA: TGTGCCAGCAGCATGGACAGTTTTACCTCCTCTGGGGCCAACGTCCTGACTTTC

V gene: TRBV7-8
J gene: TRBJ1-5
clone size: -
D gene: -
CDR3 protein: CASSRTGRDQPQHF
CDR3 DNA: TGTGCCAGCAGTCGTACGGGGAGAGATCAGCCCCAGCATTTT

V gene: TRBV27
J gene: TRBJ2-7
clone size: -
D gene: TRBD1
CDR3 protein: CASSSPLRQGPYEQYF
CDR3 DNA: TGTGCCAGCAGTTCACCCCTTCGACAGGGGCCGTACGAGCAGTACTTC

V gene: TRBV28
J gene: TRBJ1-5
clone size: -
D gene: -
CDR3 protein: CASSPHPALSDQPQHF
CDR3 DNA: TGTGCCAGCAGTCCCCACCCAGCTCTGAGCGATCAGCCCCAGCATTTT

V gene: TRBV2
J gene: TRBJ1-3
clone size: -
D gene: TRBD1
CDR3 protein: CASRGTGVWDGNTIYF
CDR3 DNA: TGTGCCAGCAGGGGTACAGGGGTGTGGGATGGAAACACCATATATTTT

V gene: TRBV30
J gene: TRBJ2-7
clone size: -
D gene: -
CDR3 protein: CAWSVDSRFYEQYF
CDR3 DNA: TGTGCCTGGAGTGTAGACAGCCGATTCTACGAGCAGTACTTC

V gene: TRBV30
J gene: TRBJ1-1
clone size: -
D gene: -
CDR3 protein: CACPGGWNTEAFF
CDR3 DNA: TGTGCCTGCCCGGGCGGGTGGAACACTGAAGCTTTCTTT

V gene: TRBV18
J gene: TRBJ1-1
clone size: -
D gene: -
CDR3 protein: CASRRGAEAFF
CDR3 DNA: TGTGCCAGTCGCCGCGGCGCTGAAGCTTTCTTT

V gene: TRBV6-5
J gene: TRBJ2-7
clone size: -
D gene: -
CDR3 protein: CASSYGLGSPYEQYF
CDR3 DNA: TGTGCCAGCAGTTACGGTCTGGGGAGCCCCTACGAGCAGTACTTC

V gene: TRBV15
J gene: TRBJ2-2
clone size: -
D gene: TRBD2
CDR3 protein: CATSGTSGAKPGELFF
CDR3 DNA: TGTGCCACCAGCGGTACTAGCGGGGCGAAGCCCGGGGAGCTGTTTTTT

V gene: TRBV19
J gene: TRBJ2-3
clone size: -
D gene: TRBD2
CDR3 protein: CASSIGQTSGRTSSTDTQYF
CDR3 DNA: TGTGCCAGTAGTATAGGCCAGACTAGCGGGAGGACGAGCAGCACAGATACGCAGTATTTT

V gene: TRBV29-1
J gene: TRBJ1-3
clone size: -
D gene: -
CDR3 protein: CSVGAQSGNTIYF
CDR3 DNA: TGCAGCGTGGGGGCCCAGTCTGGAAACACCATATATTTT

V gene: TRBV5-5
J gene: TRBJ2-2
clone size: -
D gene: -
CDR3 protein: CASSHGSYTGELFF
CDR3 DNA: TGTGCCAGCAGCCACGGGTCCTACACCGGGGAGCTGTTTTTT

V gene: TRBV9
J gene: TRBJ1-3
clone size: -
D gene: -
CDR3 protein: CASSVAGMAGNTIYF
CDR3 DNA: TGTGCCAGCAGCGTAGCGGGGATGGCAGGAAACACCATATATTTT

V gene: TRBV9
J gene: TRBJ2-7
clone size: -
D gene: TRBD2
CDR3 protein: CASSPYGGRDEQYF
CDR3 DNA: TGTGCCAGCAGCCCTTACGGGGGGAGGGACGAGCAGTACTTC

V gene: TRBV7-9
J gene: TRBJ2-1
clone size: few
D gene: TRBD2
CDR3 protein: CSSSLAGGGNEQFF
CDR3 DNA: TGTTCCAGCAGCTTAGCGGGAGGTGGCAATGAGCAGTTCTTC

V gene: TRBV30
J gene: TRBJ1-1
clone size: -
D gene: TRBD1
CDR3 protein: CAWSDRQGIVNTEAFF
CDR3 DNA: TGTGCCTGGAGTGACCGACAGGGGATCGTGAACACTGAAGCTTTCTTT

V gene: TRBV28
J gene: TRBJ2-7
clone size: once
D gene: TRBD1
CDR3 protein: CASSLSSGQGPYEQYF
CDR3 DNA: TGTGCCAGCAGTTTATCTTCGGGACAGGGCCCATACGAGCAGTACTTC

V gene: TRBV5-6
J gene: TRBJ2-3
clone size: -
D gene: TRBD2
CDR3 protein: CASSGGLAGITDTQYF
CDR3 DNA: TGTGCCAGCAGCGGGGGACTAGCGGGGATCACAGATACGCAGTATTTT

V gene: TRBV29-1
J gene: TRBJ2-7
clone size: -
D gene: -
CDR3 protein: CSVVQAAYEQYF
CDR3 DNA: TGCAGCGTTGTTCAGGCCGCCTACGAGCAGTACTTC

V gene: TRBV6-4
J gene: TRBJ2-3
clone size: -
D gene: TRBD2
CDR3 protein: CASSQRGLAGGPWVRDTQYF
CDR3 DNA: TGTGCCAGCAGCCAACGGGGACTAGCGGGAGGGCCTTGGGTACGTGATACGCAGTATTTT

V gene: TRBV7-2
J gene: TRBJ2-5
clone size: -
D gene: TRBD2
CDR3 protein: CASHLAGGWGETQYF
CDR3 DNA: TGTGCCAGTCACTTAGCGGGAGGATGGGGAGAGACCCAGTACTTC

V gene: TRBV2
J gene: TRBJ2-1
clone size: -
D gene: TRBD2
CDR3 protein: CASRGTSGSYNEQFF
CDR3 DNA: TGTGCCAGCAGGGGGACTAGCGGCTCCTACAATGAGCAGTTCTTC

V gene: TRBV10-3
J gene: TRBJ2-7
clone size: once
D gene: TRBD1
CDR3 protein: CATVGTGPYEQYF
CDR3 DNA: TGTGCCACCGTAGGGACAGGTCCCTACGAGCAGTACTTC

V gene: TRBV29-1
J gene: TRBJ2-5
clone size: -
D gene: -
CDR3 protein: CSCQRGETQYF
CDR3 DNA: TGCAGCTGCCAAAGGGGGGAGACCCAGTACTTC

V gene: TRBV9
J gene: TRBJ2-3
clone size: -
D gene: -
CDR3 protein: CASSVSWGPTDTQYF
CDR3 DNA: TGTGCCAGCAGCGTCAGCTGGGGCCCTACAGATACGCAGTATTTT

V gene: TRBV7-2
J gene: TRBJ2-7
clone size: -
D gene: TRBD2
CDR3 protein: CASSRGGGLTYEQYF
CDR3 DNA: TGTGCCAGCAGCCGGGGCGGGGGGCTAACGTACGAGCAGTACTTC

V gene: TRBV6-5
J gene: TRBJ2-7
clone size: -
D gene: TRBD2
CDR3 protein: CASQGGGTSSYEQYF
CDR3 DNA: TGTGCCAGCCAGGGCGGGGGGACTAGCTCCTACGAGCAGTACTTC